These T cell receptor beta chains were read from a single sample in a study of blood T cell repertoires in COVID-19. Assay: immunoSEQ multiplex PCR; the TCRdb copy retains only in-frame clones and omits some. The sample has about 310,000 clones; approximately 91% are singletons. Material: PBMCs or T cells enriched from blood (not recorded which). The receptors were sampled from a man aged 55 to 69 who had recovered from COVID-19. Each CDR3 is given with its conserved first and last residue. The order of the fields is D gene, V gene, J gene, clone size, CDR3 protein, CDR3 DNA. D genes are given only for firm matches. Not all rows give a size; the values are once, few, many and, for expanded clones, a class.

D gene: .
V gene: TRBV2
J gene: TRBJ1-1
clone size: .
CDR3 protein: CASRLQGMNTEAFF
CDR3 DNA: TGTGCCAGCAGATTACAGGGCATGAACACTGAAGCTTTCTTT

D gene: TRBD1
V gene: TRBV19
J gene: TRBJ2-1
clone size: .
CDR3 protein: CASSNRGLGSYNEQFF
CDR3 DNA: TGTGCCAGTAGTAACAGGGGGCTTGGCTCCTACAATGAGCAGTTCTTC

D gene: .
V gene: TRBV23-1
J gene: TRBJ1-2
clone size: .
CDR3 protein: CASSQIQANYGYTF
CDR3 DNA: TGCGCCAGCAGTCAAATCCAGGCCAACTATGGCTACACCTTC

D gene: .
V gene: TRBV7-2
J gene: TRBJ1-1
clone size: once
CDR3 protein: CASSFSGQPNTEAFF
CDR3 DNA: TGTGCCAGCAGCTTTTCTGGACAGCCGAACACTGAAGCTTTCTTT

D gene: .
V gene: TRBV11-2
J gene: TRBJ2-7
clone size: .
CDR3 protein: CASSFYGGSYEQYF
CDR3 DNA: TGTGCCAGCAGCTTCTATGGGGGGAGCTACGAGCAGTACTTC

D gene: .
V gene: TRBV27
J gene: TRBJ1-1
clone size: .
CDR3 protein: CASRAGGRNTEAFF
CDR3 DNA: TGTGCCAGCAGGGCGGGAGGGCGGAACACTGAAGCTTTCTTT

D gene: TRBD1
V gene: TRBV7-2
J gene: TRBJ2-1
clone size: .
CDR3 protein: CASSLNGQAASEQFF
CDR3 DNA: TGTGCCAGCAGCTTAAACGGACAGGCCGCATCTGAGCAGTTCTTC

D gene: TRBD1
V gene: TRBV7-2
J gene: TRBJ2-1
clone size: .
CDR3 protein: CASSLEGQGVHNEQFF
CDR3 DNA: TGTGCCAGCAGCTTAGAGGGACAGGGGGTCCACAATGAGCAGTTCTTC

D gene: TRBD2
V gene: TRBV19
J gene: TRBJ2-7
clone size: once
CDR3 protein: CASSSHAGVTEPLGEQYF
CDR3 DNA: TGTGCCTCCTCCTCACACGCGGGAGTCACAGAACCTCTGGGTGAGCAGTACTTC

D gene: .
V gene: TRBV28
J gene: TRBJ1-5
clone size: .
CDR3 protein: CASSLTRTYSNQPQHF
CDR3 DNA: TGTGCCAGCAGTTTGACACGTACTTATAGCAATCAGCCCCAGCATTTT

D gene: TRBD2
V gene: TRBV20-1
J gene: TRBJ2-7
clone size: once
CDR3 protein: CSASIASGYEQYF
CDR3 DNA: TGCAGTGCTAGTATCGCTAGCGGCTACGAGCAGTACTTC

D gene: TRBD1
V gene: TRBV29-1
J gene: TRBJ2-4
clone size: .
CDR3 protein: CSVEWTGGGKYF
CDR3 DNA: TGCAGCGTTGAGTGGACAGGTGGCGGAAAGTACTTC

D gene: .
V gene: TRBV5-1
J gene: TRBJ2-1
clone size: .
CDR3 protein: CASSLDPGLFNEQFF
CDR3 DNA: TGCGCCAGCAGCTTGGATCCGGGACTCTTCAATGAGCAGTTCTTC

D gene: TRBD1
V gene: TRBV7-2
J gene: TRBJ1-6
clone size: .
CDR3 protein: CASSLAFSTGAFYSPLHF
CDR3 DNA: TGTGCCAGCAGCTTAGCGTTTTCGACAGGGGCGTTTTATTCACCCCTCCACTTT

D gene: TRBD2
V gene: TRBV28
J gene: TRBJ2-3
clone size: .
CDR3 protein: CASSFPLAGGQTDTQYF
CDR3 DNA: TGTGCCAGCAGTTTTCCTCTAGCGGGAGGGCAGACAGATACGCAGTATTTT

D gene: TRBD1
V gene: TRBV7-2
J gene: TRBJ1-2
clone size: .
CDR3 protein: CASSLGARPGGTYGYTF
CDR3 DNA: TGTGCCAGCAGCTTAGGGGCCCGCCCAGGGGGTACCTATGGCTACACCTTC

D gene: .
V gene: TRBV11-2
J gene: TRBJ2-3
clone size: .
CDR3 protein: CASRRQAVATDTQYF
CDR3 DNA: TGTGCCAGCAGGCGACAGGCCGTCGCCACAGATACGCAGTATTTT

D gene: .
V gene: TRBV3-1/TRBV3-2
J gene: TRBJ2-6
clone size: once
CDR3 protein: CASSRGTARSGANVLTF
CDR3 DNA: TGTGCCAGCAGCCGCGGGACAGCGAGGTCTGGGGCCAACGTCCTGACTTTC

D gene: TRBD1
V gene: TRBV18
J gene: TRBJ2-3
clone size: .
CDR3 protein: CASSPQDRSPATDTQYF
CDR3 DNA: TGTGCCAGCTCACCGCAGGACAGGTCGCCTGCGACAGATACGCAGTATTTT

D gene: TRBD2
V gene: TRBV11-2
J gene: TRBJ2-7
clone size: few
CDR3 protein: CASSLAPGTSGYEQYF
CDR3 DNA: TGTGCCAGCAGCTTAGCGCCCGGGACTAGCGGCTACGAGCAGTACTTC

D gene: .
V gene: TRBV3-1/TRBV3-2
J gene: TRBJ2-6
clone size: .
CDR3 protein: CASSQDRLAVLAF
CDR3 DNA: TGTGCCAGCAGCCAAGATCGCCTAGCCGTTCTGGCTTTC

D gene: .
V gene: TRBV6-4
J gene: TRBJ1-6
clone size: .
CDR3 protein: CASSAAGTNRPLHF
CDR3 DNA: TGTGCCAGCAGTGCCGCCGGGACAAATAGGCCCCTCCACTTT

D gene: TRBD1
V gene: TRBV5-1
J gene: TRBJ2-3
clone size: .
CDR3 protein: CASSFRGQGSDTQYF
CDR3 DNA: TGCGCCAGCAGCTTTAGGGGACAGGGTTCAGATACGCAGTATTTT

D gene: .
V gene: TRBV5-1
J gene: TRBJ2-7
clone size: few
CDR3 protein: CASSTTGLRSYEQYF
CDR3 DNA: TGCGCCAGCAGCACTACAGGGTTGAGGTCCTACGAGCAGTACTTC

D gene: TRBD1
V gene: TRBV11-1
J gene: TRBJ2-7
clone size: .
CDR3 protein: CASSLEPGQGRNEQYF
CDR3 DNA: TGTGCCAGCAGCTTAGAGCCGGGACAGGGTCGCAACGAGCAGTACTTC

D gene: .
V gene: TRBV24-1
J gene: TRBJ1-5
clone size: .
CDR3 protein: CATSDGGNSNQPQHF
CDR3 DNA: TGTGCCACCAGTGACGGAGGGAATAGCAATCAGCCCCAGCATTTT

D gene: .
V gene: TRBV3-1/TRBV3-2
J gene: TRBJ1-2
clone size: .
CDR3 protein: CASSHLTAGSNYGYTF
CDR3 DNA: TGTGCCAGCAGCCACCTCACGGCAGGTTCTAACTATGGCTACACCTTC

D gene: .
V gene: TRBV10-2
J gene: TRBJ2-5
clone size: .
CDR3 protein: CASRPRDTAETQYF
CDR3 DNA: TGCGCCAGCAGGCCCCGAGACACCGCGGAGACCCAGTACTTC

D gene: .
V gene: TRBV28
J gene: TRBJ2-7
clone size: .
CDR3 protein: CASSFRLRGEQYF
CDR3 DNA: TGTGCCAGCAGTTTTCGGTTGAGGGGGGAGCAGTACTTC

D gene: .
V gene: TRBV3-1/TRBV3-2
J gene: TRBJ1-2
clone size: .
CDR3 protein: CASSQDRVGALFGYTF
CDR3 DNA: TGTGCCAGCAGCCAAGATCGAGTGGGGGCCCTCTTTGGCTACACCTTC

D gene: TRBD1
V gene: TRBV9
J gene: TRBJ2-7
clone size: .
CDR3 protein: CASSVGTGNSYEQYF
CDR3 DNA: TGTGCCAGCAGCGTAGGGACAGGCAATTCCTACGAGCAGTACTTC

D gene: TRBD1
V gene: TRBV10-3
J gene: TRBJ2-7
clone size: .
CDR3 protein: CAISGSGGEQYF
CDR3 DNA: TGTGCCATCAGTGGATCAGGGGGCGAGCAGTACTTC

D gene: .
V gene: TRBV7-2
J gene: TRBJ2-3
clone size: .
CDR3 protein: CASSRQWGGSTDTQYF
CDR3 DNA: TGTGCCAGCAGCCGGCAGTGGGGAGGTAGCACAGATACGCAGTATTTT

D gene: .
V gene: TRBV5-4
J gene: TRBJ1-2
clone size: .
CDR3 protein: CASSLGAGYGYTF
CDR3 DNA: TGTGCCAGCAGCCTTGGAGCAGGGTATGGCTACACCTTC

D gene: .
V gene: TRBV20-1
J gene: TRBJ2-7
clone size: .
CDR3 protein: CSAPDIREQYF
CDR3 DNA: TGCAGTGCCCCGGACATACGAGAGCAGTACTTC

D gene: .
V gene: TRBV4-1
J gene: TRBJ1-5
clone size: .
CDR3 protein: CASSQEGGHLNQPQHF
CDR3 DNA: TGCGCCAGCAGCCAAGAGGGAGGACACCTCAATCAGCCCCAGCATTTT

D gene: TRBD1
V gene: TRBV9
J gene: TRBJ1-1
clone size: .
CDR3 protein: CASATGMTTEAFF
CDR3 DNA: TGTGCCAGCGCGACAGGGATGACCACTGAAGCTTTCTTT

D gene: TRBD2
V gene: TRBV28
J gene: TRBJ2-3
clone size: .
CDR3 protein: CASSLGRAGDSDTQYF
CDR3 DNA: TGTGCCAGCAGCCTTGGTAGAGCGGGAGATTCGGATACGCAGTATTTT

D gene: .
V gene: TRBV28
J gene: TRBJ1-2
clone size: .
CDR3 protein: CASSSRTGGIYGYTF
CDR3 DNA: TGTGCCAGCAGTTCCCGAACAGGCGGGATATATGGCTACACCTTC

D gene: .
V gene: TRBV28
J gene: TRBJ2-5
clone size: few
CDR3 protein: CASSFSNSGTQYF
CDR3 DNA: TGTGCCAGCAGTTTTTCAAATTCCGGGACCCAGTACTTC